This TCR beta chain is from a study of control samples from healthy donors and cancer patients. Measured with immunoSEQ multiplex PCR; TCRdb has only the in-frame clones, and not every one. The sample lists 30,000 to 40,000 clones, roughly 92% occurring once. The CDR3 is 14 amino acids. Trimming took 5 bases from V and 2 from J, leaving 12 bases between them. Germline V lookup: CDR1 SGHTA, CDR2 FQGNSA. This chain uses TRBV7-2 with TRBJ2-5; TRBD2 is a possible D gene (5 bases). This receptor was taken from a man aged 35-49 years with colorectal cancer. Sequencing was carried out using PBMCs. The CDR3 here is CASSPHRGQETQYF. The CDR3 nucleotides read TGTGCCAGCAGCCCGCACCGGGGTCAAGAGACCCAGTACTTC.